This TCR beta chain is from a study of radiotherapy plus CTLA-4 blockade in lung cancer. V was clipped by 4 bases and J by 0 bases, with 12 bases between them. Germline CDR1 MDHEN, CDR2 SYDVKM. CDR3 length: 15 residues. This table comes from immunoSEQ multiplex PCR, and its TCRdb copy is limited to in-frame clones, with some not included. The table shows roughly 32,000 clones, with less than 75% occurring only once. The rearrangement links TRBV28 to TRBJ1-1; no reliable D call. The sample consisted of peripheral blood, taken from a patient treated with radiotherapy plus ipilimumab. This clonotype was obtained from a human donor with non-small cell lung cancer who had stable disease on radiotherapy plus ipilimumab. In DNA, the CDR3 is TGTGCCAGCAGTTCCTACGGTACAGTGAACACTGAAGCTTTCTTT. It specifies CASSSYGTVNTEAFF.